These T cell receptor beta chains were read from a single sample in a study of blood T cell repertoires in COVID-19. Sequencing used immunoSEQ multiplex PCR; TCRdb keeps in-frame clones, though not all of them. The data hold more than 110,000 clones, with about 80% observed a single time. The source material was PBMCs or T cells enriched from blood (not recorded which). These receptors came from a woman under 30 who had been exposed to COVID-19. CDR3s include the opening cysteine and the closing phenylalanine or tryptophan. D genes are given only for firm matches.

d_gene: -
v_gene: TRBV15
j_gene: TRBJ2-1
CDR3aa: CATSRVFGDNEQFF

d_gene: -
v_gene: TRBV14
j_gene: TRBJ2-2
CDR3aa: CASSPGTNTGELFF

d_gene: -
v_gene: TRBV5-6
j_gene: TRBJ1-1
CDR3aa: CASSWYPGFYTDTEAFF

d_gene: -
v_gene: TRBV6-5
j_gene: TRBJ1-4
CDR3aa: CASSYRGTATNEKLFF

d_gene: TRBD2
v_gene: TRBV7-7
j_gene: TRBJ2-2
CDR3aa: CASSSHLAGLTGELFF

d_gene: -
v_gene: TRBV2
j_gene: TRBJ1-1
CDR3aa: CASSGQSTEAFF

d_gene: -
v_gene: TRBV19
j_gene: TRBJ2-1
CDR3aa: CASSIGGIAYNEQFF

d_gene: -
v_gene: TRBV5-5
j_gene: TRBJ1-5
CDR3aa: CASSLAPNQPQHF

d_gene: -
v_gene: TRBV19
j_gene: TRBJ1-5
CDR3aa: CASSMWRGVQPQHF

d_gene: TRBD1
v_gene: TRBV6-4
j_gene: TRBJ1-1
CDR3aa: CASSDSSGGESTEAFF

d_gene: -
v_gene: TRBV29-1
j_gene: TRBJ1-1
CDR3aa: CSVSSLKAFF

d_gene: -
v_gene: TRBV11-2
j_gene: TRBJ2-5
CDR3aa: CASSLDGRGETQYF

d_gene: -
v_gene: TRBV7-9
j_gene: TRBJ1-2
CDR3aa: CASSSAEYGYTF

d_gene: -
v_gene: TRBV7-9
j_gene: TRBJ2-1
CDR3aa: CASSAQGEGEQFF

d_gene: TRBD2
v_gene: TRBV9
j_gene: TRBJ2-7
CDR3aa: CASSVGLAGVSEQYF

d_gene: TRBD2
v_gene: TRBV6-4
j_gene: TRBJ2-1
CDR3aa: CASTGTRPYNEQFF

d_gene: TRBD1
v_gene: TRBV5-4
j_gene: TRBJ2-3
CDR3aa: CASSPGQADTDTQYF

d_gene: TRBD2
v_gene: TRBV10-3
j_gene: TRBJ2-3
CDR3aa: CATAGMTRSLDGGTDTQYF

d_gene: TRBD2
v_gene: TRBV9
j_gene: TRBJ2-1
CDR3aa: CASSPGLAGSYNEQFF

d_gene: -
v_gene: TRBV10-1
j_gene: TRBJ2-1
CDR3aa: CASSESAGLPYNEQFF

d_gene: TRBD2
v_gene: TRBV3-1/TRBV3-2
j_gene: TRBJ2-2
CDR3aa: CASSQGGSGRFGELFF

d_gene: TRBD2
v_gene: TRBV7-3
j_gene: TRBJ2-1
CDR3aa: CASSSGPTSGTYNEQFF

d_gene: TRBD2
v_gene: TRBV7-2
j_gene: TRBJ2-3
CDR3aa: CASSFGRAVDTQYF

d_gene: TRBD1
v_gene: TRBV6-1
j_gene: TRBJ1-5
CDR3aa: CASSDWTGDQPQHF

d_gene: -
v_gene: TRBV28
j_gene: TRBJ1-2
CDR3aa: CASSLGGYGYTF

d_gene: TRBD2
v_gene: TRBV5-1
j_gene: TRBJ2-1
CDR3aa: CASARSGTNDNEQFF

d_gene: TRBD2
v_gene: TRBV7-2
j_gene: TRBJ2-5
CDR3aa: CASSRGRTETQYF

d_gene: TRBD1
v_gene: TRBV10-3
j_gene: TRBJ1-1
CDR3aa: CAISASGTGNTEAFF

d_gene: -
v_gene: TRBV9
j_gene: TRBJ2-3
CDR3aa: CATQRGPPNGADTQYF

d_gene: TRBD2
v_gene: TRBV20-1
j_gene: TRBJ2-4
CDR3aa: CSASHSGRGRNIQYF

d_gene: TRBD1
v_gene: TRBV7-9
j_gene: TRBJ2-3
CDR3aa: CASSNGPGTGGADTQYF

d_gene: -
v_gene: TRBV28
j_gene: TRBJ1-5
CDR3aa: CASSSSQVGNQPQHF

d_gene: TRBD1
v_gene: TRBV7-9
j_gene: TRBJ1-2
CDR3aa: CASSLSRGQGDKGYTF

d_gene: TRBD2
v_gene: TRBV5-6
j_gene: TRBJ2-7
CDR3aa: CASSRRGVHEQYF

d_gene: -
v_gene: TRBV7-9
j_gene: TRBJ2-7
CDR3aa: CASSSPGGARPYEQYF

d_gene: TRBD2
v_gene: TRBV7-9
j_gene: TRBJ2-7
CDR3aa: CASSIGGTYEQYF

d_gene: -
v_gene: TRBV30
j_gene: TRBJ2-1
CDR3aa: CAWSLGAAYNEQFF

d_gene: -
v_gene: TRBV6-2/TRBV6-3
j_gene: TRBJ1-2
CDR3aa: CASSYSAYGYTF

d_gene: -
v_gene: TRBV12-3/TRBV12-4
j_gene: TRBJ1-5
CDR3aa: CASRPTENQPQHF

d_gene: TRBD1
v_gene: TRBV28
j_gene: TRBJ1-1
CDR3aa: CASGAGGNTEAFF

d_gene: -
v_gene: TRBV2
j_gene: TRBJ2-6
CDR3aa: CASSESGVGANVLTF

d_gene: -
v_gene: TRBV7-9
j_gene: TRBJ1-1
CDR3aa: CASSYGGKTEAFF

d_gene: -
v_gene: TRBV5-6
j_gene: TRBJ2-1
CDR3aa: CASSYSYNEQFF

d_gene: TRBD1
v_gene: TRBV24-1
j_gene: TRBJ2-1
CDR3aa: CATSRRPGTGPDNEQFF

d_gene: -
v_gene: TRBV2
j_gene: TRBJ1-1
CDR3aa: CASRVEQGTIEAFF

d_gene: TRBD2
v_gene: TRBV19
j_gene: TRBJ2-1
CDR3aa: CASTALAGGPRAEQFF

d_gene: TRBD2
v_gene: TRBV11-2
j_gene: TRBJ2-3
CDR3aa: CASSPGRVSTDTQYF